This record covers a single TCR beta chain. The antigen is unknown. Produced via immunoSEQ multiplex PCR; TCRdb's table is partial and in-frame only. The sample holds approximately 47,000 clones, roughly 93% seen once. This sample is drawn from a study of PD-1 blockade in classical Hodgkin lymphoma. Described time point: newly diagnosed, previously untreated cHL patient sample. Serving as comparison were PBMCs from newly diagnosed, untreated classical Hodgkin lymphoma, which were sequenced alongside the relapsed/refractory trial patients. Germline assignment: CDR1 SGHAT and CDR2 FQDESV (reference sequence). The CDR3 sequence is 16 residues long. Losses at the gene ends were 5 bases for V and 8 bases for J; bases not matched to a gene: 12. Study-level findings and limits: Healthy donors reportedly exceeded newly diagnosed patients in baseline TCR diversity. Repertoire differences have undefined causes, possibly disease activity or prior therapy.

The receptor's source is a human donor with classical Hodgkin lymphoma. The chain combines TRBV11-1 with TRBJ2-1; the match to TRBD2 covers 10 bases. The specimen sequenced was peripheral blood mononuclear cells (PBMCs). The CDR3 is CASSPRTSGGGYEQFF. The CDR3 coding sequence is TGTGCCAGCAGCCCCCGGACTAGCGGAGGGGGGTATGAGCAGTTCTTC. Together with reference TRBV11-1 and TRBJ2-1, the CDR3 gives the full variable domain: EAEVAQSPRYKITEKSQAVAFWCDPISGHATLYWYRQILGQGPELLVQFQDESVVDDSQLPKDRFSAERLKGVDSTLKIQPAELGDSAMYLCASSPRTSGGGYEQFFGPGTRLTVL.